These T cell receptor beta chains were read from a single sample in a study of response to subunit inactivated influenza vaccine. TCRdb passed the RT-PCR reads through MiXCR, listing each CDR3 protein once. This table holds about 240,000 distinct CDR3 sequences, more than 10% found once. The sample was non-naive T cells sorted from PBMCs, taken 14 to 15 days before vaccination. The origin of the receptors is a man aged 50-59 years who received an inactivated influenza vaccine. CDR3s include the opening cysteine and the closing phenylalanine or tryptophan. D genes are given only for firm matches. Expanded clones are given a class, and other clones once, few, many or no size at all.

D gene: NA; CDR3 length: 13; clone size: NA; J gene: TRBJ2-2; V gene: TRBV6-1; CDR3 protein: CASSEAWVGELFF; CDR3 DNA: TGTGCCAGCAGTGAAGCATGGGTCGGGGAGCTGTTTTTT
D gene: NA; CDR3 length: 14; clone size: few; J gene: TRBJ1-6; V gene: TRBV20-1; CDR3 protein: CSAPRGDYNSPLHF; CDR3 DNA: TGCAGTGCCCCCCGGGGGGACTATAATTCACCCCTCCACTTT
D gene: NA; CDR3 length: 12; clone size: many; J gene: TRBJ2-7; V gene: TRBV20-1; CDR3 protein: CSASAPSYEQYF; CDR3 DNA: TGCAGTGCTAGTGCCCCCTCGTACGAGCAGTACTTC
D gene: TRBD2; CDR3 length: 14; clone size: few; J gene: TRBJ2-2; V gene: TRBV30; CDR3 protein: CAWRGTSGTGELFF; CDR3 DNA: TGTGCCTGGCGCGGGACTAGCGGGACCGGGGAGCTGTTTTTT
D gene: NA; CDR3 length: 15; clone size: few; J gene: TRBJ1-6; V gene: TRBV28; CDR3 protein: CASSQRVWGNSPLHF; CDR3 DNA: TGTGCCAGCAGCCAACGGGTTTGGGGTAATTCACCCCTCCACTTT
D gene: TRBD2; CDR3 length: 15; clone size: NA; J gene: TRBJ2-3; V gene: TRBV20-1; CDR3 protein: CSARDTSAITDTQYF; CDR3 DNA: TGCAGTGCTAGAGATACTAGCGCAATCACAGATACGCAGTATTTT
D gene: NA; CDR3 length: 13; clone size: many; J gene: TRBJ2-7; V gene: TRBV6-2/TRBV6-3; CDR3 protein: CASSRLGSYEQYF; CDR3 DNA: TGTGCCAGCAGTCGACTAGGCTCCTACGAGCAGTACTTC
D gene: NA; CDR3 length: 16; clone size: many; J gene: TRBJ2-7; V gene: TRBV6-2/TRBV6-3; CDR3 protein: CASSGLGLVNSYEQYF; CDR3 DNA: TGTGCCAGCAGCGGACTCGGGCTGGTTAACTCCTACGAGCAGTACTTC
D gene: TRBD1; CDR3 length: 14; clone size: many; J gene: TRBJ1-1; V gene: TRBV7-2; CDR3 protein: CASSLDRGYTEAFF; CDR3 DNA: TGTGCCAGCAGCTTAGACAGGGGATACACTGAAGCTTTCTTT
D gene: TRBD1; CDR3 length: 17; clone size: few; J gene: TRBJ2-7; V gene: TRBV27; CDR3 protein: CASRPGQGRPSSYEQYF; CDR3 DNA: TGTGCCAGCAGGCCAGGACAGGGGCGCCCTTCATCCTACGAGCAGTACTTC
D gene: TRBD2; CDR3 length: 17; clone size: few; J gene: TRBJ2-3; V gene: TRBV7-2; CDR3 protein: CASSLSFQRGTTDTQYF; CDR3 DNA: TGTGCCAGCAGCTTGTCTTTTCAGCGGGGGACCACAGATACGCAGTATTTT
D gene: NA; CDR3 length: 19; clone size: few; J gene: TRBJ2-2; V gene: TRBV4-2; CDR3 protein: CASSQVFPMGHLNTGELFF; CDR3 DNA: TGTGCCAGCAGCCAAGTATTCCCAATGGGGCATTTGAACACCGGGGAGCTGTTTTTT
D gene: TRBD2; CDR3 length: 16; clone size: NA; J gene: TRBJ2-1; V gene: TRBV28; CDR3 protein: CASSPASSGEYNEQFF; CDR3 DNA: TGTGCCAGCAGTCCGGCGTCTAGCGGAGAATACAATGAGCAGTTCTTC
D gene: NA; CDR3 length: 16; clone size: NA; J gene: TRBJ1-3; V gene: TRBV15; CDR3 protein: CATSVIGADSGNTIYF; CDR3 DNA: TGTGCCACCAGCGTGATCGGGGCAGACTCTGGAAACACCATATATTTT
D gene: TRBD1; CDR3 length: 18; clone size: NA; J gene: TRBJ1-2; V gene: TRBV4-3; CDR3 protein: CASSQGQGGFLANYGYTF; CDR3 DNA: TGCGCCAGCAGCCAAGGACAGGGTGGGTTCTTGGCTAACTATGGCTACACCTTC
D gene: NA; CDR3 length: 18; clone size: NA; J gene: TRBJ1-1; V gene: TRBV6-2/TRBV6-3; CDR3 protein: CASTNVSNRIPANTEAFF; CDR3 DNA: TGTGCCAGCACTAATGTCTCTAATAGGATACCTGCGAACACTGAAGCTTTCTTT
D gene: NA; CDR3 length: 15; clone size: NA; J gene: TRBJ2-1; V gene: TRBV18; CDR3 protein: CASSPGLGVGGEQFF; CDR3 DNA: TGTGCCAGCTCACCAGGGCTAGGAGTGGGCGGGGAGCAGTTCTTC
D gene: NA; CDR3 length: 14; clone size: NA; J gene: TRBJ1-5; V gene: TRBV28; CDR3 protein: CASSLGHSNQPQHF; CDR3 DNA: TGTGCCAGCAGTTTGGGACATAGCAATCAGCCCCAGCATTTT
D gene: TRBD1; CDR3 length: 15; clone size: many; J gene: TRBJ2-1; V gene: TRBV18; CDR3 protein: CASSLRQGAGNEQFF; CDR3 DNA: TGTGCCAGCTCACTGAGACAGGGGGCAGGCAATGAGCAGTTCTTC
D gene: TRBD2; CDR3 length: 18; clone size: many; J gene: TRBJ2-7; V gene: TRBV12-3/TRBV12-4; CDR3 protein: CASSWGTSGREKLYEQYF; CDR3 DNA: TGTGCCAGCAGTTGGGGGACTAGCGGGAGGGAGAAACTCTACGAGCAGTACTTC
D gene: NA; CDR3 length: 11; clone size: few; J gene: TRBJ2-3; V gene: TRBV7-8; CDR3 protein: CASSLKHTQYF; CDR3 DNA: TGTGCCAGCAGCTTAAAACATACGCAGTATTTT
D gene: NA; CDR3 length: 16; clone size: NA; J gene: TRBJ1-2; V gene: TRBV28; CDR3 protein: CASSLSTRPGVGGYTF; CDR3 DNA: TGTGCCAGCAGTTTATCGACCCGTCCAGGGGTAGGCGGCTACACCTTC
D gene: TRBD1; CDR3 length: 14; clone size: few; J gene: TRBJ2-7; V gene: TRBV15; CDR3 protein: CATSRDQGAFEQYF; CDR3 DNA: TGTGCCACCAGCAGAGATCAGGGGGCTTTCGAGCAGTACTTC
D gene: TRBD2; CDR3 length: 16; clone size: few; J gene: TRBJ2-1; V gene: TRBV4-1; CDR3 protein: CASSQGRARGANEQFF; CDR3 DNA: TGCGCCAGCAGCCAAGGCCGGGCGCGGGGGGCCAATGAGCAGTTCTTC
D gene: NA; CDR3 length: 13; clone size: NA; J gene: TRBJ1-2; V gene: TRBV7-9; CDR3 protein: CASSRSGSGGYTF; CDR3 DNA: TGTGCCAGCAGCCGTTCGGGGTCAGGAGGCTACACCTTC
D gene: TRBD2; CDR3 length: 16; clone size: few; J gene: TRBJ2-1; V gene: TRBV20-1; CDR3 protein: CSAPPRGGSPINEQFF; CDR3 DNA: TGCAGTGCCCCGCCCCGCGGCGGGAGTCCGATCAATGAGCAGTTCTTC
D gene: NA; CDR3 length: 15; clone size: few; J gene: TRBJ2-1; V gene: TRBV5-6; CDR3 protein: CASRPGNRGYNEQFF; CDR3 DNA: TGTGCCAGCAGACCCGGCAATAGGGGCTACAATGAGCAGTTCTTC
D gene: TRBD2; CDR3 length: 19; clone size: few; J gene: TRBJ2-6; V gene: TRBV10-3; CDR3 protein: CAISESTGGFFSGANVLTF; CDR3 DNA: TGTGCCATCAGTGAGTCGACCGGGGGGTTCTTCTCTGGGGCCAACGTCCTGACTTTC